Described below is a single T cell receptor (beta chain) sequence and its context. Its target is unknown. These data originate in a study of T cell repertoires in cytomegalovirus infection. In the study overall: It was recently identified HLA-C-restricted and well-studied HLA-B-restricted CMV epitopes that the study used. Public TCR beta signatures indicated both CMV infection and matching HLA type.

TCRdb itself ran the reads through MiXCR, one entry per CDR3 protein. Of approximately 50,000 distinct CDR3 sequences listed, roughly 21% are singletons. Study-wide findings and caveats: Identification of carriers of CMV plus the relevant HLA was performed using cumulative public TCR beta family frequency. In two of eight donors, the top clonotype was HLA-C-restricted CMV-specific.

The CDR3 is 13 amino acids. Germline loops: CDR1 SGHTA, CDR2 FQGNSA. V lost 5 bases and J lost 3, with 11 bases in between. The rearrangement joins TRBV7-2 to TRBJ2-7; D remains unclear. The TCR was taken from a human donor in good health (CMV status not recorded). Some clones in this sample may be carry-over from other donors' samples. This material consisted of CD8+ T cells from cultured PBMCs, taken from culture after CMV antigen stimulation. Here the CDR3 DNA reads TGTGCCAGCAGCCTCCAGCAAGTCTACGAGCAGTACTTC. This codes for CASSLQQVYEQYF.